Included here is one T cell receptor (beta chain) sequence, with context. Its antigen is unidentified. This specimen comes from a study of T cell responses to AZD1222 COVID-19 vaccine. The method was immunoSEQ multiplex PCR; TCRdb's version includes in-frame clones alone and lacks a portion of them. The sample gives tens of thousands of clones, approximately 92% of which show up once; around 8% is in the top ten. Study-wide findings and caveats: Reports say nearly half of spike-specific TCRs go after unmutated variant regions. Every sample of the repertoires postdated the peak T cell response. Spike-specific TCR repertoires showed rising breadth and depth after two AZD1222 doses. Donors in the cohort were predominantly white British and more often female, and clonal diversity was possibly underestimated.

Germline V gene sequence: CDR1 SGHRS, CDR2 YFSETQ. This CDR3 spans 14 amino acids. V was pared by 5 bases and J by 2 bases, with 4 bases of the junction left unmatched. This rearrangement joins TRBV5-1 to TRBJ2-1; 7 nucleotides agree with TRBD2. This sequence was found in an adult who received the AZD1222 COVID-19 vaccine. The specimen was peripheral blood, collected 28 days after the second AZD1222 dose. CDR3 sequence (DNA): TGCGCCAGCAGTGAGCGGGAACCCTACAATGAGCAGTTCTTC. It codes for CASSEREPYNEQFF.